The source of this TCR beta chain is a study of T cells in Graves' hyperthyroidism and ophthalmopathy. This clonotype was seen only a few times. What it binds is not known. TCR beta CDR3 regions were amplified from RNA transcripts. In the first-round RT-PCR of the TCR CDR3, the HTBI primer set was used. TCRdb re-called the multiplex PCR reads with MiXCR, one entry per CDR3 protein. The sample has 45,000 or so distinct CDR3 sequences; around 49% are singletons. The CDR3 sequence is 14 residues long. CDR1 is MDHEN and CDR2 is SYDVKM in the germline V gene. V lost 3 bases, J lost 3 bases, and 12 bases lay in between. Overall study results and limits: From stable hyperthyroidism, ophthalmopathy was set apart by a 13 V-J model.

Sequencing input: peripheral blood or thyroid tissue (not recorded which). The sequence came from a woman aged 50 to 60 with Graves' hyperthyroidism. This rearrangement joins TRBV28 to TRBJ2-7, with a tentative D call TRBD1 (5 bases). CDR3 DNA: TGTGCCAGCAGTTTGCAGGACACGTTCTACGAGCAGTACTTC. Protein product: CASSLQDTFYEQYF.